This T cell receptor (beta chain) stems from a study of CD8 T cells in ankylosing spondylitis. TCRdb reprocessed the 5' RACE reads with MiXCR, giving one entry per CDR3 protein. Counted here are around 100,000 distinct CDR3 sequences, less than 25% occurring once; the ten biggest clones make up roughly an eighth. This CDR3 comprises 14 residues. V dropped 5 bases and J dropped 5 bases, with 15 bases sitting between them. Specimen: synovial fluid, either unsorted or a sorted T cell fraction (not recorded which). The genes are TRBV12-3 or TRBV12-4 and TRBJ2-5; D is perhaps TRBD2 (5 bases). This sequence was found in a male donor with ankylosing spondylitis. The DNA for the CDR3 is TGTGCCAGCAGTCTCAGGTCGGGGATTGAGACCCAGTACTTC. Protein: CASSLRSGIETQYF.